The 21 T cell receptor beta chains given below trace back to one sample, sequenced in a study of blood T cells in healthy people across ages. For the second PCR, which ran for roughly 6 to 11 cycles, a sample-barcoded 5' primer and a J-beta primer mix were used. TCRdb recomputed calls from the 5' RACE reads with MiXCR, one row per CDR3 protein. Here the sample spans some 930,000 distinct CDR3 sequences, 25% to 30% being singletons. In addition, the sample was reused for a study of T cells of mothers and their children.

The sequenced sample consisted of blood. The source is a woman aged 40 to 50 in good health.

This clonotype was counted at least ten times. V usage is TRBV29-1 and J usage is TRBJ1-2; perhaps TRBD1 as D (5 bases). Trimming removed 6 bases at V and 6 bases at J, with 14 bases between. The length of the CDR3 is 12 residues. Germline lookup yields CDR1 SQVTM and CDR2 ANQGSEA. The CDR3 DNA follows: TGCAGCGTCTTAGGGGAGGCGGATGGCTACACCTTC. Translation gives CSVLGEADGYTF.

In the case of this clonotype: The junction departs from germline at one end; a sequencing error may be responsible. The chain uses TRBV7-3 and TRBJ1-2; TRBD1 agrees at 7 bases. This CDR3 contains 16 residues. Germline V gene data show CDR1 as SGHTA and CDR2 as FQGTGA. CDR3 sequence reads: CTSSLYGGTENYGYTF. DNA of the CDR3: TGTACCAGCAGCCTATATGGCGGGACAGAGAACTATGGCTACACCTTC. The variable domain in full, with the rest retrieved from reference TRBV7-3 and TRBJ1-2, is GAGVSQTPSNKVTEKGKYVELRCDPISGHTALYWYRQSLGQGPEFLIYFQGTGAADDSGLPNDRFFAVRPEGSVSTLKIQRTERGDSAVYLCTSSLYGGTENYGYTFGSGTRLTVV.

The J gene is TRBJ2-7, the V gene TRBV15; 9 nucleotides match TRBD1. With 5 bases clipped from V and 6 bases from J, the junction kept 11 bases outside the gene matches. Germline assignment: CDR1 LNHNV and CDR2 YYDKDF (reference sequence). The CDR3 consists of 15 residues. CDR3 region: CATSARDRVFGEQYF. The CDR3 nucleotides read TGTGCCACCAGCGCCCGGGACAGGGTCTTTGGCGAGCAGTACTTC.

This clonotype came up once. The V and J genes are TRBV9 and TRBJ1-1; D remains unclear. The CDR3 sequence is 13 residues long. Trimming took off 6 bases at V and 0 bases at J, with 9 bases between the two ends. CDR1 is SGDLS, CDR2 YYNGEE, per germline. The CDR3 region is CASKSALNTEAFF. DNA of the CDR3: TGTGCCAGCAAATCAGCGTTGAACACTGAAGCTTTCTTT.

Worth noting for this clonotype: Relative to the germline gene, one junction end is altered; a read error may explain this. V and J are TRBV3-1 and TRBJ2-7; the D is unclear. The CDR3 is 12 residues long. CDR1 is LGHDT, CDR2 YNNKEL, per germline (reference sequence). The CDR3 DNA sequence: TGTGCCTGCAGCCAAGTCTCCTACGAGCAGTACTTC. Its translation: CACSQVSYEQYF.

This clonotype came up many times. The chain uses TRBV29-1 and TRBJ2-1, with 7 bases matching TRBD2. The germline V gene has CDR1 SQVTM and CDR2 ANQGSEA. The CDR3 contains 15 residues. J was trimmed by 3 bases and V by 2 bases; bases with no gene match: 7. CDR3 nucleotides: TGCAGCGTTGAACCACCGGGACTACACTACAATGAGCAGTTCTTC. Translated: CSVEPPGLHYNEQFF.

This chain links TRBV5-5 with TRBJ1-2; D is unresolved. The V gene's germline CDR1 is SGHKS and CDR2 YYEKEE (reference sequence). The V end was cut by 1 base, the J end by 2 bases, with 12 bases between. The CDR3 covers 15 residues. CDR3 DNA sequence: TGTGCCAGCAGCTTGATGGTGGGCCAGAACTATGGCTACACCTTC. Its protein product is CASSLMVGQNYGYTF. The full variable domain, in which reference TRBV5-5 and TRBJ1-2 provide the parts outside the CDR3, is DAGVTQSPTHLIKTRGQQVTLRCSPISGHKSVSWYQQVLGQGPQFIFQYYEKEERGRGNFPDRFSARQFPNYSSELNVNALLLGDSALYLCASSLMVGQNYGYTFGSGTRLTVV.

The CDR3 region has the DNA TGCGCCAGCAGCCCGGGATTAGAGGGGGGAAACACCATATATTTT. It specifies CASSPGLEGGNTIYF. V is TRBV4-3 and J is TRBJ1-3, with a tentative D call TRBD1 (5 bases). The CDR3 has 15 residues. Trimming took off 4 bases at V and 4 bases at J, with 14 bases between the two ends. Germline V lookup: CDR1 LGHNA, CDR2 YSLEER.

This clonotype was counted at least ten times. The gene calls are TRBV6-5 and TRBJ1-2; weak D call: TRBD1 (6 bases). This CDR3 contains 15 residues. The germline V and J ends were trimmed by 3 bases and 0 bases, with 11 bases remaining between them. Germline CDR1 reads MNHEY; CDR2 reads SVGAGI. CDR3 coding DNA: TGTGCCAGCAGTTATCAGGGGATTGCTAACTATGGCTACACCTTC. Translation: CASSYQGIANYGYTF.

This clonotype was seen a few times. At one end, the junction sequence differs from germline, possibly due to a read error. The V gene is TRBV2, the J gene TRBJ2-7, with D perhaps matching TRBD2 (5 bases). Germline-derived CDR1 and CDR2 are SNHLY and FYNNEI. The CDR3 totals 10 residues. The CDR3: CGSGAYEQYF. The CDR3 bases are TGTGGCAGCGGCGCCTACGAGCAGTACTTC.

This clonotype turned up a few times. This chain links TRBV4-1 with TRBJ2-4; TRBD2 might be the D (5 bases). The tail of the sequence fits TRBJ2-7 better, so the J call may be wrong. CDR1 and CDR2 from the germline V gene are MGHRA and YSYEKL. The CDR3 is made up of 14 amino acids. The CDR3 DNA is TGCGCCAGCAGCCAAAGGCGACCGGGATACGAGCAGTACTTC. This gives the protein CASSQRRPGYEQYF.

This clonotype was picked up many times. This rearrangement joins TRBV7-2 to TRBJ2-7; D gene ambiguous. CDR1 is SGHTA, CDR2 FQGNSA, per germline. The CDR3 consists of 14 residues. Trimming pared 1 base from V and 3 bases from J, leaving 10 bases between. This chain's CDR3 is CASSLEKGGYEQYF. The CDR3 DNA reads as TGTGCCAGCAGCTTAGAGAAGGGCGGCTACGAGCAGTACTTC.

As concerns this clonotype: This may be a read error, as it is one base from a much larger clone. The rearrangement uses TRBV29-1 and TRBJ2-5; D remains unclear. CDR1 is SQVTM, CDR2 ANQGSEA, per germline. The V gene lost 7 bases and the J gene lost 3 bases, with 15 bases spanning the gap. This CDR3 has 13 residues. The CDR3 is CSAQRMQKETQYF. In DNA, the CDR3 is TGCAGCGCCCAAAGAATGCAGAAAGAGACCCAGTACTTC.

This clonotype came up a few times. The V call is TRBV15, the J call TRBJ1-2; D is unresolved. V was shortened by 0 bases and J by 4 bases, with 15 bases between the two germline ends. Germline values: CDR1 LNHNV, CDR2 YYDKDF (reference sequence). CDR3 size: 16 residues. DNA for the CDR3: TGTGCCACCAGCAGAGATCCTACGGATGGACCCTATGGCTACACCTTC. This sequence encodes CATSRDPTDGPYGYTF.

This clonotype was counted a few times. This chain uses TRBV12-3 or TRBV12-4 with TRBJ1-5; TRBD1 aligns across 9 bases. The CDR3 consists of 16 residues. The V and J ends lost 0 bases and 5 bases, in that order; junction bases with no gene match: 5. The DNA for the CDR3 is TGTGCCAGCAGTTTAGCGGGAGGACAGGGGTATCAGCCCCAGCATTTT. Translating gives CASSLAGGQGYQPQHF.

The V gene is TRBV19, the J gene TRBJ1-5; TRBD1 is a possible D gene (6 bases). This CDR3 is 17 amino acids long. The V and J ends lost 2 bases and 3 bases respectively, with 17 bases between them. Germline V gene lookup returns CDR1 LNHDA and CDR2 SQIVND (reference sequence). CDR3 region: CASSIRWAGADNQPQHF. The DNA of the CDR3 is TGTGCCAGTAGTATAAGGTGGGCAGGGGCCGACAATCAGCCCCAGCATTTT. Full variable domain (rest looked up from reference TRBV19 and TRBJ1-5): DGGITQSPKYLFRKEGQNVTLSCEQNLNHDAMYWYRQDPGQGLRLIYYSQIVNDFQKGDIAEGYSVSREKKESFPLTVTSAQKNPTAFYLCASSIRWAGADNQPQHFGDGTRLSIL.

This clonotype was seen many times. The rearrangement links TRBV6-6 to TRBJ2-5; 8 bases agree with TRBD1. Germline CDR1 reads MNHNY; CDR2 reads SVGAGI (reference sequence). V trimming: 6 bases; J trimming: 4 bases; junction bases outside the gene matches: 7. The CDR3 has 14 amino acids. The CDR3 region is CASSATGGSETQYF. The CDR3 DNA reads as TGTGCCAGCAGCGCAACAGGGGGATCAGAGACCCAGTACTTC.

This clonotype was seen more than once but under ten times. The CDR3 sequence is CASSQEGKGRTEAFF. CDR3 sequence (DNA): TGTGCCAGCAGCCAAGAAGGAAAGGGTAGGACTGAAGCTTTCTTT. The J gene is TRBJ1-1, the V gene TRBV4-2; D is undetermined. The V and J ends lost 0 bases and 5 bases respectively, with 13 bases between them. The CDR3 is 15 residues long. Germline V gene lookup returns CDR1 LGHNA and CDR2 YNFKEQ.

The rearrangement links TRBV7-6 to TRBJ1-5; D perhaps matches TRBD1 (6 bases). Trimming pared 1 base from V and 3 bases from J, leaving 7 bases between. The CDR3 has 14 residues. Looked up from germline, CDR1 is SGHVS and CDR2 is FNYEAQ. The CDR3 reads CASSLGDTNQPQHF. The CDR3 DNA follows: TGTGCCAGCAGCTTAGGGGACACCAATCAGCCCCAGCATTTT.

This clonotype was seen repeatedly, ten times or more. In DNA form, the CDR3 reads TGTGCCAGCAGCCCGCCCATCCGGGACAGAAGCACAGATACGCAGTATTTT. It encodes CASSPPIRDRSTDTQYF. The rearrangement uses TRBV7-8 and TRBJ2-3; TRBD1 agrees at 7 bases. The junction had 11 bases not matched to a gene; V was cut back by 5 bases and J by 0 bases. The germline CDR1 and CDR2 sequences are SGHVS and FQNEAQ. CDR3 length equals 17 residues.

J is TRBJ1-1 and V is TRBV4-1, with D maybe TRBD1 (5 bases). CDR3 size: 14 residues. Germline V gene data show CDR1 as MGHRA and CDR2 as YSYEKL. Trimming cost V 0 bases and J 4 bases, with 9 bases left between them. The CDR3 loop is CASSQDGGSTEAFF. The CDR3 DNA reads as TGCGCCAGCAGCCAAGACGGGGGTAGCACTGAAGCTTTCTTT.